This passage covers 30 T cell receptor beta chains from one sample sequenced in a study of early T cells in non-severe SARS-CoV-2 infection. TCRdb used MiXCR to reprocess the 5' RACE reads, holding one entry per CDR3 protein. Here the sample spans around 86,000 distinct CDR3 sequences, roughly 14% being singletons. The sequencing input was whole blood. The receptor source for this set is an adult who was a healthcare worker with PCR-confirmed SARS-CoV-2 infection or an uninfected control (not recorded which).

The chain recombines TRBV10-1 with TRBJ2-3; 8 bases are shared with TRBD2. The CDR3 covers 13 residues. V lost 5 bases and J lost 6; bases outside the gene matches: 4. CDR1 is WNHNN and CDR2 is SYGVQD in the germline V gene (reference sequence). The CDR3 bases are TGCGCCAGCAGTACCCCTAGCGGGGATACGCAGTATTTT. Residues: CASSTPSGDTQYF.

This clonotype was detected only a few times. DNA of the CDR3: TGTGCCAGCAGCGAGGGACAGGGCTACCCCTATAATTCACCCCTCCACTTT. Its protein is CASSEGQGYPYNSPLHF. V and J are TRBV9 and TRBJ1-6, with TRBD1 matching 9 bases. CDR1 and CDR2 (germline): SGDLS, YYNGEE. This CDR3 has 17 amino acids. V dropped 3 bases and J dropped 2; count of bases not matched to a gene: 6.

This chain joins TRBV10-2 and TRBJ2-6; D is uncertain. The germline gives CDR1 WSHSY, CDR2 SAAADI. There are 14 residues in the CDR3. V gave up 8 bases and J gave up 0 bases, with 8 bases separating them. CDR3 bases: TGCGCCAGCCAACCTAGCTCTGGGGCCAACGTCCTGACTTTC. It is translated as CASQPSSGANVLTF.

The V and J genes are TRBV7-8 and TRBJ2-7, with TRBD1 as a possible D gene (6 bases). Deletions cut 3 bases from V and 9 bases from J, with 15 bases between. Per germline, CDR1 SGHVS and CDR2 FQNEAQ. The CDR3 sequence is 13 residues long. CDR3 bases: TGTGCCAGCAGCTTCTCGGGACAATCACCGCAGTACGTC. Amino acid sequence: CASSFSGQSPQYV.

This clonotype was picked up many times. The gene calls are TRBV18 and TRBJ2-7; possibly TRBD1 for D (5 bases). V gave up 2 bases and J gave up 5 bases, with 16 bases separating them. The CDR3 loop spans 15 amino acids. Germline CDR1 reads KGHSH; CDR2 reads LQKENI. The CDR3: CASSPGQGVSDEQYV. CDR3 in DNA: TGTGCCAGCTCACCAGGGCAGGGTGTATCGGACGAGCAGTACGTC.

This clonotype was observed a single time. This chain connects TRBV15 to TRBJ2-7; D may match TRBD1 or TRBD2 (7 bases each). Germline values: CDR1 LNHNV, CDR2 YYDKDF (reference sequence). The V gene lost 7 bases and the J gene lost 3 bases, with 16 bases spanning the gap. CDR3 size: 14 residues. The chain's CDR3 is CATTPGGDSYEQYV. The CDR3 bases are TGTGCCACCACCCCAGGGGGGGACAGCTACGAGCAGTACGTC.

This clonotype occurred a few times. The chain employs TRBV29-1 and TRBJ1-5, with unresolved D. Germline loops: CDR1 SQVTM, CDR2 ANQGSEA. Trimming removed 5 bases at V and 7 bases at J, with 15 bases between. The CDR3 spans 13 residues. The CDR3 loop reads CSVRSRMGQPQHF. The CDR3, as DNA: TGCAGCGTTAGATCCCGGATGGGGCAGCCCCAGCATTTT.

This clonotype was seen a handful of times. Here the CDR3 reads CASGFPTAFHSYNEQFF. CDR3 in DNA: TGTGCTAGTGGTTTCCCCACAGCCTTCCACTCCTACAATGAGCAGTTCTTC. This chain uses TRBV12-5 with TRBJ2-1; D remains unclear. Per germline, CDR1 LGHNT and CDR2 FRNRAP. V dropped 3 bases and J dropped 0 bases, with 15 bases sitting between them. The CDR3 loop spans 17 amino acids.

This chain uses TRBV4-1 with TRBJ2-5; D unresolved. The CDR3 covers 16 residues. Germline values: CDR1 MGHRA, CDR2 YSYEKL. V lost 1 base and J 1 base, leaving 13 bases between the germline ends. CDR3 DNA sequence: TGCGCCAGCAGCCAAGTCAATATGGGTTTCCAAGAGACCCAGTACTTC. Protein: CASSQVNMGFQETQYF.

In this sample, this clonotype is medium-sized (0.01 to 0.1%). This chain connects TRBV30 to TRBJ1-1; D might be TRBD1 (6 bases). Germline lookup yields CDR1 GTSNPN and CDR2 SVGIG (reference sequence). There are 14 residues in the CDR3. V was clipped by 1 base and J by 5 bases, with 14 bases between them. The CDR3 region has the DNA TGTGCCTGGAGTGCTGGCATTGGGACAACTGAAGCTTTCTTT. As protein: CAWSAGIGTTEAFF.

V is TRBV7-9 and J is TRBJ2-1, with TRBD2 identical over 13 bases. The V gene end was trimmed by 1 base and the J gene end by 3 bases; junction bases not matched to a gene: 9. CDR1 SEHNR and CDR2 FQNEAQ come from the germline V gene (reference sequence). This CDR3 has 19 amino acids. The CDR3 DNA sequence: TGTGCCAGCAGCTTAGGGGCCGGGACTAGCGGGGCGAACTACAATGAGCAGTTCTTC. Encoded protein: CASSLGAGTSGANYNEQFF.

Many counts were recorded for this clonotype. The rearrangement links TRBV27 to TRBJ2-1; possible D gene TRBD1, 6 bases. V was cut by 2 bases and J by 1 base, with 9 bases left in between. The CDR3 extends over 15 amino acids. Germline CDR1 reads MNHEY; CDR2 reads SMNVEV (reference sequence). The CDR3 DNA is TGTGCCAGCAGTTTAGGACAGAGGTCCTACAATGAGCAGTTCTTC. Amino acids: CASSLGQRSYNEQFF.

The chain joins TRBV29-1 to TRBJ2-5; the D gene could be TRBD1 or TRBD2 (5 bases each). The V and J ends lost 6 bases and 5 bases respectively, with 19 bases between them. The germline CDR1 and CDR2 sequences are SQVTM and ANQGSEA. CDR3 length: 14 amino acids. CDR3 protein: CSVRVRETSETQYF. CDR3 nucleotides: TGCAGCGTCAGGGTCAGGGAGACATCGGAGACCCAGTACTTC.

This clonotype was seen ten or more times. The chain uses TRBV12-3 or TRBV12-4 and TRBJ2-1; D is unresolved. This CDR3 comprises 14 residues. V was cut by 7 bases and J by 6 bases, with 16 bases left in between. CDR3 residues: CASTLGSLLNEQFF. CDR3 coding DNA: TGTGCCAGCACCTTGGGTAGTTTGCTCAATGAGCAGTTCTTC.

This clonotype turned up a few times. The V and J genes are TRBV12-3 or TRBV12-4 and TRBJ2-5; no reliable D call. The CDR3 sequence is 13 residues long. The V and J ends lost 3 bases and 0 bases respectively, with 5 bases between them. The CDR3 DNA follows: TGTGCCAGCAGTTTTTCCTACCAAGAGACCCAGTACTTC. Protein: CASSFSYQETQYF.

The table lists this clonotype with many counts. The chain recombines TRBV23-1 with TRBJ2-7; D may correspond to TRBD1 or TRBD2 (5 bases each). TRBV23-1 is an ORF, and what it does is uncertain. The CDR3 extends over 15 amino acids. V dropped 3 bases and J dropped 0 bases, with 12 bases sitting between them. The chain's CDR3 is CASSQNPGSSYEQYV. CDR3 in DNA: TGCGCCAGCAGTCAGAACCCAGGGAGCTCCTACGAGCAGTACGTC.

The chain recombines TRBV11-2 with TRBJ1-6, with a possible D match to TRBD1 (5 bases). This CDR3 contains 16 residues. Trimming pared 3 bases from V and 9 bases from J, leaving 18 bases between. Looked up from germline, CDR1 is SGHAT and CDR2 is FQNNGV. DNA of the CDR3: TGTGCCAGCAGCTTCAACCCTCAGGGCAGATCTTCACCCCTCCACTTT. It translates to CASSFNPQGRSSPLHF.

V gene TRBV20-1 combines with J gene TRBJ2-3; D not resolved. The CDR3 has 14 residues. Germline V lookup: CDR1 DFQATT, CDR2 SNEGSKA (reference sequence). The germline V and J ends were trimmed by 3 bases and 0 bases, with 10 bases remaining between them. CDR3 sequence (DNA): TGCAGTGCTAGGGGGATATCTAGCACAGATACGCAGTATTTT. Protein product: CSARGISSTDTQYF.

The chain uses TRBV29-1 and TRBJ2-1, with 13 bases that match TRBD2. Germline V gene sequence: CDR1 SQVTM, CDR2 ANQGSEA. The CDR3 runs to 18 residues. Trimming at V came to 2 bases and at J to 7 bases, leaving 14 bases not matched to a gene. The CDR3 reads CSVESTSGGALVSNEQFF. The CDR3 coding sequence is TGCAGCGTTGAATCAACTAGCGGGGGGGCCCTGGTTTCAAATGAGCAGTTCTTC.

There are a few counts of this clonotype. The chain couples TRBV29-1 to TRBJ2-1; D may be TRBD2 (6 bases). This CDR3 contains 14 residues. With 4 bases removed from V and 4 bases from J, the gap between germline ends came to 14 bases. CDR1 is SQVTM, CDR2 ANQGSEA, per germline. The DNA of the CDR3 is TGCAGCGTTGTGGGGGGAGATGCGTACAATGAGCAGTTCTTC. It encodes CSVVGGDAYNEQFF.

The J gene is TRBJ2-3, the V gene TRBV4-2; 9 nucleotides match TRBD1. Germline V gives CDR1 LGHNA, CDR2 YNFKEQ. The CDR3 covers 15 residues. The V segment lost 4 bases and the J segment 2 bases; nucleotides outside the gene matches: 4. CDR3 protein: CASSPTGGYTDTQYF. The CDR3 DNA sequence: TGTGCCAGCAGCCCGACAGGGGGGTACACAGATACGCAGTATTTT.

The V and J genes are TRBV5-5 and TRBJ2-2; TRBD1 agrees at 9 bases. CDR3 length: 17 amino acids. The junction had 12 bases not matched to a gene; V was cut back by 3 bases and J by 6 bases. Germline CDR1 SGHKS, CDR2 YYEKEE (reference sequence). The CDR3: CASSSRDREYFPGELFF. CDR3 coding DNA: TGTGCCAGCAGCTCCCGGGACAGGGAATATTTTCCCGGGGAGCTGTTTTTT.

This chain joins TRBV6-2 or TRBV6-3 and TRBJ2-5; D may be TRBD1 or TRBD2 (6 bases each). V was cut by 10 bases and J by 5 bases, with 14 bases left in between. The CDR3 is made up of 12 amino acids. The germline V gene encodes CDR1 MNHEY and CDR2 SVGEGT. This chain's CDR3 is CATGGIFETQYF. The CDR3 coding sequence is TGTGCCACCGGGGGCATTTTTGAGACCCAGTACTTC.

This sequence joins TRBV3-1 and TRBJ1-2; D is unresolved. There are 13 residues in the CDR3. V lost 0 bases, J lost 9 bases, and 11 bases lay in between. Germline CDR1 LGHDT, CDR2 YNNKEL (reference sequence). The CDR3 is CASSQDWGPSYTF. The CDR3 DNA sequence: TGTGCCAGCAGCCAAGATTGGGGTCCAAGCTACACCTTC.

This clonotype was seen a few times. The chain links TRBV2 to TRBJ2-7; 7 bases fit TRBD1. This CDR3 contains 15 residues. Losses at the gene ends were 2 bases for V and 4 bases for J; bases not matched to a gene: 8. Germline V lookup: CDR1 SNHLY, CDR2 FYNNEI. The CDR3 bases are TGTGCCAGCAGTGAATTATGGAGACAGGGATACGAGCAGTACGTC. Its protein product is CASSELWRQGYEQYV.

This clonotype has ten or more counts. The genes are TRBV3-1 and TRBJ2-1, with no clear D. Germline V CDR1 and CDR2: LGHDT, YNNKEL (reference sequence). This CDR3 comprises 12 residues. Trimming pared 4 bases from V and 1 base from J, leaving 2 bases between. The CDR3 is CASSPSYNEQFF. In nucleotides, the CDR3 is TGTGCCAGCAGCCCTTCCTACAATGAGCAGTTCTTC.

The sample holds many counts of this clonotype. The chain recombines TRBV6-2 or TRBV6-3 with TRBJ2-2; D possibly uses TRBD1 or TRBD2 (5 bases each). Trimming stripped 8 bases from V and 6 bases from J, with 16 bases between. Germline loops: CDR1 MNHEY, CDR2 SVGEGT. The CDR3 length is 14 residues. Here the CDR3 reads CASGYGAASGELFF. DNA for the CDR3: TGTGCCAGCGGCTACGGGGCAGCTTCCGGGGAGCTGTTTTTT.

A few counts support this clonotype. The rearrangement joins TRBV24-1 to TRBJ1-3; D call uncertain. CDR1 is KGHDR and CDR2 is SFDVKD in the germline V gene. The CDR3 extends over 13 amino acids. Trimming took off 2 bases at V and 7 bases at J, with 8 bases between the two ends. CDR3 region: CATSDWNDNTIYF. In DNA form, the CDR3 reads TGTGCCACCAGTGATTGGAACGATAACACCATATATTTT.

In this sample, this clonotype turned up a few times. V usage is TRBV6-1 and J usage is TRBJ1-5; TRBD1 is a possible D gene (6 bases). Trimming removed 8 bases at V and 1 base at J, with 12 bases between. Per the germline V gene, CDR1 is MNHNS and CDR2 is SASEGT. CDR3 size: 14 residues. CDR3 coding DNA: TGTGCCAGCGCGGAGGGGGGAAGCAATCAGCCCCAGCATTTT. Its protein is CASAEGGSNQPQHF.

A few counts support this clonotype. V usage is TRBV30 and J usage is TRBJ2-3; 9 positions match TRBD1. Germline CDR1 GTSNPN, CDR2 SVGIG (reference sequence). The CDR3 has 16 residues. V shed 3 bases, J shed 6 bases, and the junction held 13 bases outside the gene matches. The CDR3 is CAWRKSRDRVFDTQYF. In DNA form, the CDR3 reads TGTGCCTGGAGAAAGTCTCGGGACAGGGTGTTTGATACGCAGTATTTT.